This T cell receptor (beta chain) is from a study of blood T cells in healthy people across ages (dated by TCRdb to the mid-2010s). Turning to the overall study: In model experiments, template switching captured about one uniquely barcoded TCR beta cDNA molecule for every two T cells. Donors of different ages were randomly distributed across sequencing lanes to avoid experimental bias. The study analyzed two additional independent replicas of 1 million unique cDNA reads from the same blood draw for two donors, one aged 18 to 30 and one aged 80 or older. To track age-related changes in TCR beta repertoire diversity, the study relied on deep sequencing normalized with unique cDNA molecular identifiers. Donors were grouped into four age groups: young (average roughly 17 years), middle-aged (less than 40), aged (over 55) and long-lived (approximately 82).

The library was produced with 5' RACE. Sequenced on an Illumina HiSeq 2500. A second about 7 to 12 cycle PCR used a sample-barcoded 5' primer and a J-beta primer mix. Each TCR beta cDNA molecule received a unique molecular identifier from a template-switch 5' adaptor carrying 12 random nucleotides. Each sample yielded at least 3 million CDR3-containing paired-end reads. All of the RNA was converted into first-strand cDNA using the Mint cDNA synthesis kit, with a TRBC-specific oligonucleotide serving as the primer. Following uracil-DNA glycosylase treatment, a first 18-cycle PCR with universal primers M1SS and BC2_uni_R was performed on all cDNA. Concerning the study's data processing: Normalization of each sample was performed by random selection of 1 million high-quality reads, each carrying a distinct molecular identifier. Reads sharing molecular identifiers were discarded rather than binned into consensus sequences. MiTCR, run with a Q25 quality threshold and the strictest error-elimination algorithm, handled CDR3 identification, clonotype clustering and error correction. A nonparametric unseen species model with Euler transformation was used to estimate a lower bound on total TCR beta diversity. The public reads were reprocessed in TCRdb via fastp at Q25 and MiXCR, keeping in-frame beta chains. CDR3 protein sequences are deduplicated, and each keeps its most common genes and DNA. The V and J calls shown here were made by TCRdb, not taken from the authors' results. Across this sample there are fewer than 900,000 distinct CDR3 sequences, with about 42% seen only once. The ten top clones hold roughly 19% of the sample.

Donors were 40 or so systemically healthy Caucasian individuals from Russia aged roughly 6 to 95 years. Approximately 9.3 milliliters of peripheral blood were drawn from each donor into EDTA-treated Vacutainer tubes. Ficoll-Paque density-gradient centrifugation was used to isolate PBMCs, with at least 7 million obtained per sample. Trizol reagent was used to extract total RNA from the PBMCs, yielding at least 6 micrograms per sample. For every donor, flow cytometry on a PBMC aliquot measured the percentage of naive CD45RAhigh/CD27high T cells. To note about this clonotype: Its antigen has not been determined. The record has no base qualities; no much larger clone is one base away.

Counted from cysteine to phenylalanine, this CDR3 has 14 amino acids. Only the CDR3 DNA stays, 42 bases, in frame from base 1. V and J lose 5 bases and 5 bases, and a span of 13 bases separates them. For CDR1 and CDR2, the germline V gene lists MDHEN and SYDVKM. Findings and caveats that apply to the study as a whole: Estimates of total diversity from one million sequenced T cells were regarded as lower bounds and underestimates. Because the CMV infection status of the donors was unknown, age-related changes in expanded clonotypes may potentially have been confounded. Compared with the aged group, more naive CD4+ T cells, fewer expanded clones and increased TCR diversity were shown by the long-lived group, suggesting age selection. As age increased, observed TCR beta diversity per million T cells dropped in a roughly linear way, and a significant reduction was already evident by age approximately 40. Bulk unsorted PBMC profiling prevented conclusive comparison of naive and antigen-experienced compartments. The percentage of naive T cells measured by flow cytometry correlated strongly with observed TCR beta diversity.

The specimen was blood. The TCR originated in a woman aged 60 to 75 in good health. The rearrangement joined TRBV28 to TRBJ2-1, with the D gene too uncertain to name. The CDR3 reads CASSGFPLNNEQFF. The bases read TGTGCCAGCAGTGGGTTTCCACTTAACAATGAGCAGTTCTTC.